This record looks at one T cell receptor (beta chain) sequence and its context. The antigen remains unidentified. This sample was included in a study of cytomegalovirus exposure and HLA in healthy donors. Study information: There were roughly 80 million unique TCRs (from HLA-typed donors) in an early data release. Falling in the Caucasian-associated ancestry cluster were about four fifths of under 450 genotyped donors. Study results and limitations: Reports indicate that TCR beta sequences accurately predicted the HLA-A and HLA-B alleles of most subjects. In a later analysis, TCR beta V- and J-gene trimming was associated with a missense DCLRE1C variant.

Researchers ran the PCR with 60 Vbeta and 13 Jbeta primers. Only in-frame clones appear in the TCRdb table, and some are missing; sequencing was by immunoSEQ multiplex PCR. Seen here are roughly 92,000 clones, roughly 80% observed once, and the top ten hold 32%. V gave up 2 bases and J gave up 12 bases; unmatched junction bases: 9. Germline CDR1 GTSNPN, CDR2 SVGIG (reference sequence). This CDR3 comprises 13 residues. This TCR derives from a man in his fifties in good health and CMV-seropositive. Specimen: PBMCs. V usage is TRBV30 and J usage is TRBJ2-7, with TRBD1 matching 11 bases. The CDR3 DNA sequence: TGTGCCTGGAGTAACGGACAGGGGGCGAGCGGGTACTTC. Protein product: CAWSNGQGASGYF.